The 29 T cell receptor beta chains reported below all come from one sample, sequenced in a study of T cell clusters in autoimmune cytopenias. One tube held mixed TRB-A and TRB-B primer pools for touch-down PCR. Using the multiplex PCR reads, TCRdb records one entry per CDR3 protein without DNA. This listing includes roughly 10,000 distinct CDR3 sequences. TRB was amplified from about 260 ng of peripheral blood genomic DNA per sample. The same data also contributed to another study, on T cell repertoires in aging, cancer and after chemotherapy.

Sequenced material: peripheral blood. All receptors come from a human donor in good health.

The chain links TRBV12-3 or TRBV12-4 to TRBJ2-1; TCRdb outputs TRBD2, but without DNA this stays unchecked. The CDR3 is 17 residues long. The CDR3 here is CASSRRTSGQNYNEQFF.

According to its frequency, this clonotype is medium-sized. CDR3 in amino acids: CASSTGQGGIDTQYF. V gene TRBV19 combines with J gene TRBJ2-3; TCRdb's D call of TRBD1 is untestable without DNA. The CDR3 consists of 15 residues. Germline assignment: CDR1 LNHDA and CDR2 SQIVND (reference sequence).

The chain is built from TRBV15 and TRBJ2-5; the TCRdb call, TRBD1, lacks DNA for checking. The germline V gene encodes CDR1 LNHNV and CDR2 YYDKDF (reference sequence). The CDR3 has 14 residues. The CDR3 loop is CATSRVNRGETQYF.

V and J are TRBV19 and TRBJ1-4; TCRdb lists TRBD1, though no DNA is available to test this call. This CDR3 region has 13 residues. Germline-derived CDR1 and CDR2 are LNHDA and SQIVND (reference sequence). CDR3 loop: CASRRTGGGKLFF. The whole variable domain, remainder taken from reference TRBV19 and TRBJ1-4, is DGGITQSPKYLFRKEGQNVTLSCEQNLNHDAMYWYRQDPGQGLRLIYYSQIVNDFQKGDIAEGYSVSREKKESFPLTVTSAQKNPTAFYLCASRRTGGGKLFFGSGTQLSVL.

The CDR3: CASSYSRGTGAPRSTDTQYF. The chain couples TRBV6-2 or TRBV6-3 to TRBJ2-3; TCRdb's assignment of TRBD1 cannot be checked, as there is no DNA. CDR3 length: 20 amino acids. Germline V lookup: CDR1 MNHEY, CDR2 SVGEGT.

V is TRBV15 and J is TRBJ2-7; the TCRdb D gene call, TRBD1, has no DNA to confirm it. This CDR3 contains 13 residues. CDR1 LNHNV and CDR2 YYDKDF come from the germline V gene (reference sequence). CDR3: CATSRGRDYEQYF.

The chain employs TRBV6-5 and TRBJ1-1; no DNA is available, so the TRBD1 call from TCRdb remains unchecked. This CDR3 comprises 13 residues. CDR1 MNHEY and CDR2 SVGAGI come from the germline V gene. The CDR3 loop is CASSSRQGTEAFF.

This sequence joins TRBV12-3 or TRBV12-4 and TRBJ1-5; the TCRdb call, TRBD1, lacks DNA for checking. The CDR3 is made up of 13 amino acids. This CDR3 reads CASSLDRGQPQHF.

The CDR3 loop is CASSLEKVAQGAKETQYF. This chain connects TRBV27 to TRBJ2-5; TCRdb selects TRBD1, and the lack of DNA leaves this call unchecked. The CDR3 is made up of 18 amino acids. Looked up from germline, CDR1 is MNHEY and CDR2 is SMNVEV (reference sequence).

The chain links TRBV2 to TRBJ2-1. The CDR3 covers 13 residues. Germline V gene lookup returns CDR1 SNHLY and CDR2 FYNNEI. This chain's CDR3 is CASSITFYNEQFF.

This clonotype counts as medium-sized (0.01 to 0.1%) by frequency. The gene calls are TRBV6-1 and TRBJ2-1; TCRdb selects TRBD2, and the lack of DNA leaves this call unchecked. The germline gives CDR1 MNHNS, CDR2 SASEGT. CDR3 size: 15 residues. The CDR3 here is CASSEVTSGYNEQFF.

This sequence joins TRBV6-5 and TRBJ1-1. The CDR3 is 12 amino acids. Germline lookup yields CDR1 MNHEY and CDR2 SVGAGI. CDR3 in amino acids: CASSPTPFRAFF.

This chain connects TRBV28 to TRBJ2-2; TCRdb outputs TRBD1, but without DNA this stays unchecked. The length of the CDR3 is 15 residues. CDR1 MDHEN and CDR2 SYDVKM come from the germline V gene. This CDR3 reads CASSPGGPNTGELFF.

V is TRBV6-2 or TRBV6-3 and J is TRBJ2-2. CDR1 MNHEY and CDR2 SVGEGT come from the germline V gene. This CDR3 is built from 15 residues. The CDR3 sequence is CASSYNLANTGELFF.

V is TRBV6-5 and J is TRBJ1-2; TCRdb names TRBD1, which stays unverified in the absence of DNA. Germline V gene sequence: CDR1 MNHEY, CDR2 SVGAGI. The CDR3 is 13 residues long. CDR3 in amino acids: CASRGTGAYGYTF.

V and J are TRBV5-4 and TRBJ1-6; the D call from TCRdb, TRBD1, cannot be confirmed without DNA. The CDR3 extends over 17 amino acids. From germline, CDR1 is SGHNT and CDR2 YYREEE (reference sequence). The CDR3 loop is CASSFNRGWDNNSPLHF. Filled out from reference TRBV5-4 and TRBJ1-6, the complete variable domain reads ETGVTQSPTHLIKTRGQQVTLRCSSQSGHNTVSWYQQALGQGPQFIFQYYREEENGRGNFPPRFSGLQFPNYSSELNVNALELDDSALYLCASSFNRGWDNNSPLHFGNGTRLTVT.

Measured by frequency, this clonotype is medium-sized. The gene calls are TRBV6-5 and TRBJ2-5; TCRdb calls TRBD2, which cannot be checked without DNA. Germline V lookup: CDR1 MNHEY, CDR2 SVGAGI. The CDR3 is 15 amino acids. The chain's CDR3 is CASSYSNVGRQTQYF.

The V call is TRBV20-1, the J call TRBJ2-1; TCRdb reports TRBD1, a call that lacks DNA to check it against. The CDR3 contains 15 residues. The germline V gene encodes CDR1 DFQATT and CDR2 SNEGSKA (reference sequence). This CDR3 is CSARFIRDRGNEQFF.

The rearrangement uses TRBV7-9 and TRBJ2-1; TCRdb proposes TRBD2, but this gene call is untestable without DNA. This CDR3 is built from 14 residues. Germline V gene lookup returns CDR1 SEHNR and CDR2 FQNEAQ (reference sequence). The CDR3 reads CASSLAGRAWEQFF.

The J gene is TRBJ1-6, the V gene TRBV6-5; TCRdb designates TRBD1, a call that cannot be tested without DNA. The CDR3 spans 14 residues. CDR1 is MNHEY, CDR2 SVGAGI, per germline. CDR3 region: CASSYRDRASPLHF.

The V and J genes are TRBV20-1 and TRBJ2-1; TCRdb outputs TRBD1, but without DNA this stays unchecked. This CDR3 region has 15 residues. Germline V gene data show CDR1 as DFQATT and CDR2 as SNEGSKA (reference sequence). Here the CDR3 reads CSAESRGSSYNEQFF.

The V call is TRBV5-6, the J call TRBJ2-5; TCRdb outputs TRBD2, but without DNA this stays unchecked. CDR1 is SGHDT, CDR2 YYEEEE, per germline. This CDR3 has 14 residues. The CDR3 reads CASSWAGPTETQYF.

Frequency places this clonotype as medium-sized. V gene TRBV19 combines with J gene TRBJ2-3; the TRBD1 assignment by TCRdb is unverifiable without DNA. The CDR3 totals 15 residues. Germline lookup yields CDR1 LNHDA and CDR2 SQIVND (reference sequence). The CDR3 loop reads CASSPQGTSTDTQYF.

The rearrangement uses TRBV24-1 and TRBJ2-2. This CDR3 comprises 13 residues. Germline CDR1 and CDR2: KGHDR and SFDVKD. The CDR3 spells CATSGVDTGELFF.

The chain couples TRBV5-4 to TRBJ1-4; TCRdb names TRBD1, which stays unverified in the absence of DNA. The CDR3 is 16 amino acids. The germline V gene encodes CDR1 SGHNT and CDR2 YYREEE (reference sequence). CDR3 in amino acids: CASSSRQGAFDEKLFF.

CDR3: CAWSVRRRDTQYF. The genes are TRBV30 and TRBJ2-3. Germline CDR1 GTSNPN, CDR2 SVGIG (reference sequence). This CDR3 region has 13 residues.

The chain is built from TRBV12-3 or TRBV12-4 and TRBJ1-6. The CDR3 runs 13 residues. This CDR3 reads CASSLGWNSPLHF.

The chain couples TRBV4-2 to TRBJ2-1; TCRdb lists TRBD1, though no DNA is available to test this call. Germline V gene data show CDR1 as LGHNA and CDR2 as YNFKEQ. The CDR3 consists of 17 residues. CDR3 protein: CASSQEAPGQHYNEQFF.

The rearrangement links TRBV6-6 to TRBJ1-2; the TRBD1 assignment by TCRdb is unverifiable without DNA. CDR3 length: 15 residues. CDR1 and CDR2 from the germline V gene are MNHNY and SVGAGI (reference sequence). This chain's CDR3 is CASRRGQGRNYGYTF.